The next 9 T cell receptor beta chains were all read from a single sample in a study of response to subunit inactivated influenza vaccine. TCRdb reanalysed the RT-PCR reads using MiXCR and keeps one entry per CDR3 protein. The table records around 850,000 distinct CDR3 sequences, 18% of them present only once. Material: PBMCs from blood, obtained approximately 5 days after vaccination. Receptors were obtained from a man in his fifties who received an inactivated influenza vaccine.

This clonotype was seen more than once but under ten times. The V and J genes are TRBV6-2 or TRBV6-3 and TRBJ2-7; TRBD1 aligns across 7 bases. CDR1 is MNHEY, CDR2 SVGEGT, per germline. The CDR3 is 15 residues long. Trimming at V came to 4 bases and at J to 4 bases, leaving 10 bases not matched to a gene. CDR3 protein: CASSFNRGRHYEQYF. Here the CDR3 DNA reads TGTGCCAGCAGTTTTAACAGGGGCCGACATTACGAGCAGTACTTC.

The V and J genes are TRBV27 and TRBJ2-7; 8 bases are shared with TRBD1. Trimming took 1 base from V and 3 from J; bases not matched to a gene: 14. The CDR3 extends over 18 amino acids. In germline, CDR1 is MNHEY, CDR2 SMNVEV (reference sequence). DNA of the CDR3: TGTGCCAGCAGTTTATTACCCCCCGACAGGGGAGTATACTACGAGCAGTACTTC. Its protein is CASSLLPPDRGVYYEQYF.

For the CDR3, the DNA is TGCAGTGCTAGAGATCATAGTAGAGGGAGCTCCTACAATGAGCAGTTCTTC. Translating gives CSARDHSRGSSYNEQFF. The gene calls are TRBV20-1 and TRBJ2-1; the D gene is possibly TRBD2 (5 bases). The CDR3 has 17 residues. Germline CDR1 and CDR2: DFQATT and SNEGSKA (reference sequence). Trimming removed 0 bases at V and 0 bases at J, with 15 bases between.

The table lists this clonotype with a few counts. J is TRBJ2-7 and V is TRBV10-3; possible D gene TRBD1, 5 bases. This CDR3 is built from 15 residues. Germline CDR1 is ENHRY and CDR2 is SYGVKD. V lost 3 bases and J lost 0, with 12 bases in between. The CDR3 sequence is CAISESRQSSYEQYF. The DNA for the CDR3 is TGTGCCATCAGTGAATCAAGACAGTCCTCCTACGAGCAGTACTTC.

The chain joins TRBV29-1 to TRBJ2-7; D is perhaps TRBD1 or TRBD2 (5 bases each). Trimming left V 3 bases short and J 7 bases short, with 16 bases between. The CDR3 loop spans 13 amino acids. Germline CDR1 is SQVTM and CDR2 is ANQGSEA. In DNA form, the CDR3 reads TGCAGCGTTGACACTGGCGCAGGGAGTGAGCAGTACTTC. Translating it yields CSVDTGAGSEQYF.

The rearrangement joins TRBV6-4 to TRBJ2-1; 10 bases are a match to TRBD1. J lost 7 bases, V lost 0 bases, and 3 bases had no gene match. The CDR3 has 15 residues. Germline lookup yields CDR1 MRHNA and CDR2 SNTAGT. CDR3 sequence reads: CASSDSLDRGNEQFF. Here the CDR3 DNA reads TGTGCCAGCAGTGACTCGCTGGACAGGGGGAATGAGCAGTTCTTC.

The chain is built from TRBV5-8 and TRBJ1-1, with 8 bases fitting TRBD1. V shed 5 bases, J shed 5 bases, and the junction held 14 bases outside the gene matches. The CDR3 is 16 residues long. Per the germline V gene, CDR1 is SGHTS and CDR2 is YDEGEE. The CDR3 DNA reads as TGTGCCAGCAGTTATTACAGGGGGTTGCGAAGAACTGAAGCTTTCTTT. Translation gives CASSYYRGLRRTEAFF. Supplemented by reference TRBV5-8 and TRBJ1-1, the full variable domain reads EAGVTQSPTHLIKTRGQQATLRCSPISGHTSVYWYQQALGLGLQFLLWYDEGEERNRGNFPPRFSGRQFPNYSSELNVNALELEDSALYLCASSYYRGLRRTEAFFGQGTRLTVV.

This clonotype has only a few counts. CDR3 residues: CASKLTASGNTIYF. CDR3 DNA: TGTGCCAGCAAGCTAACAGCCTCTGGAAACACCATATATTTT. The rearrangement joins TRBV6-1 to TRBJ1-3; D call uncertain. Germline V lookup: CDR1 MNHNS, CDR2 SASEGT. Trimming cost V 7 bases and J 0 bases, with 10 bases left between them. This CDR3 is 14 amino acids long.

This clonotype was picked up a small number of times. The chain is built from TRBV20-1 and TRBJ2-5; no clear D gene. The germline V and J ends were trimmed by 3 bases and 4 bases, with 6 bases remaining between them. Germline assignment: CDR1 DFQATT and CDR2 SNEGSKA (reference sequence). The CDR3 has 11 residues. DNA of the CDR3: TGCAGTGCTAGGATAGCAGAGACCCAGTACTTC. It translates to CSARIAETQYF.